This entry lists 6 T cell receptor beta chains sequenced from one sample in a study of blood T cell repertoires in COVID-19. Clones were sequenced by immunoSEQ multiplex PCR, and TCRdb holds only the in-frame ones, with some missing. This table has 200,000 to 250,000 clones, about four fifths appearing once. The sample was peripheral blood. The origin of the receptors is a man aged 30-40 years who had recovered from COVID-19.

The chain carries TRBV7-3 and TRBJ2-5; possibly TRBD2 for D (6 bases). Between the trimmed V and J ends, which lost 5 bases and 1 base, there was a span of 17 bases. The CDR3 runs to 16 residues. The germline V gene has CDR1 SGHTA and CDR2 FQGTGA. The CDR3 region is CASSPHARGIQETQYF. DNA for the CDR3: TGTGCCAGCAGCCCACACGCCCGGGGGATCCAAGAGACCCAGTACTTC.

This clone occurred a few times. V and J are TRBV2 and TRBJ2-7; no reliable D call. Trimming removed 4 bases from V and 5 bases from J, with 15 bases in between. The CDR3 extends over 14 amino acids. Germline lookup yields CDR1 SNHLY and CDR2 FYNNEI. DNA of the CDR3: TGTGCCAGCAGTGTCGGAGTAACCCATCACGAGCAGTACTTC. It translates to CASSVGVTHHEQYF.

This clone was observed a handful of times. This chain links TRBV9 with TRBJ1-4, with unresolved D. The CDR3 is made up of 15 amino acids. V was cut by 0 bases and J by 8 bases, with 14 bases left in between. CDR1 is SGDLS and CDR2 is YYNGEE in the germline V gene. In DNA, the CDR3 is TGTGCCAGCAGCGTAGAAGGATACCCAGGCGAAAAACTGTTTTTT. It specifies CASSVEGYPGEKLFF.

The J gene is TRBJ2-1, the V gene TRBV6-1; 7 bases line up with TRBD1. The CDR3 is 14 residues long. Germline V gene sequence: CDR1 MNHNS, CDR2 SASEGT. Germline trimming cut 3 bases from V and 5 bases from J; bases unmatched to any gene: 4. CDR3 sequence (DNA): TGTGCCAGCAGTGAGACAGGGAACCACAATGAGCAGTTCTTC. Translating it yields CASSETGNHNEQFF.

This chain joins TRBV30 and TRBJ1-5; 9 bases align to TRBD1. Germline V gene sequence: CDR1 GTSNPN, CDR2 SVGIG (reference sequence). This CDR3 has 18 residues. The V and J ends lost 0 bases and 2 bases, in that order; junction bases with no gene match: 11. The CDR3 DNA reads as TGTGCCTGGAGTGTGCGGGACAGGGTAGAAAAAGGCAATCAGCCCCAGCATTTT. Residues: CAWSVRDRVEKGNQPQHF.

The chain carries TRBV28 and TRBJ2-7, with D possibly TRBD1 on 5 matching bases. Trimming took off 5 bases at V and 2 bases at J, with 22 bases between the two ends. This CDR3 spans 17 amino acids. Looked up from germline, CDR1 is MDHEN and CDR2 is SYDVKM. This CDR3 reads CASSTIRKAAGPYEQYF. The CDR3 region has the DNA TGTGCCAGCAGTACGATCCGTAAGGCAGCAGGGCCCTACGAGCAGTACTTC.